These 14 T cell receptor beta chains came from one sample sequenced in a study of blood T cell repertoires in COVID-19. Method: immunoSEQ multiplex PCR; TCRdb's copy keeps in-frame clones and lacks some. The sample records more than 250,000 clones, just over 85% being singletons. Sequencing input: PBMCs or T cells enriched from blood (not recorded which). All receptors come from a young woman who had recovered from COVID-19.

This chain joins TRBV6-4 and TRBJ1-1; D is unresolved. Germline V lookup: CDR1 MRHNA, CDR2 SNTAGT. The CDR3 spans 13 residues. Trimming stripped 6 bases from V and 2 bases from J, with 10 bases between. The CDR3, as DNA: TGTGCCAGCAGCTTAACTTTTAACACTGAAGCTTTCTTT. It is translated as CASSLTFNTEAFF.

The chain has TRBV13 and TRBJ1-2, with TRBD1 matching 12 bases. Germline V gene data show CDR1 as PRHDT and CDR2 as FYEKMQ (reference sequence). This CDR3 spans 15 amino acids. Unmatched junction bases numbered 1, after V lost 3 bases and J lost 2 bases. The chain's CDR3 is CASSLGQGANYGYTF. The CDR3 coding sequence is TGTGCCAGCAGCTTGGGACAGGGGGCAAACTATGGCTACACCTTC.

The chain is built from TRBV4-1 and TRBJ1-2; 7 positions match TRBD1. Germline assignment: CDR1 MGHRA and CDR2 YSYEKL. The CDR3 is 16 amino acids. V gave up 5 bases and J gave up 1 base; unmatched junction bases: 10. The CDR3 DNA follows: TGCGCCAGCAGCGCCGCCCGGGACAGAGTTAACTATGGCTACACCTTC. Translation: CASSAARDRVNYGYTF.

The rearrangement joins TRBV6-4 to TRBJ2-6; no firm D call. V was pared by 7 bases and J by 6 bases, with 13 bases between. Germline-derived CDR1 and CDR2 are MRHNA and SNTAGT. This CDR3 is 14 amino acids long. The DNA of the CDR3 is TGTGCCAGCAAGAGTAGTGGTTCGGCCAACGTCCTGACTTTC. Its protein is CASKSSGSANVLTF.

The chain joins TRBV5-5 to TRBJ1-5, with 9 bases identical to TRBD1. Germline lookup yields CDR1 SGHKS and CDR2 YYEKEE (reference sequence). There are 14 residues in the CDR3. Unmatched junction bases numbered 4, after V lost 4 bases and J lost 5 bases. Here the CDR3 reads CASSPGTGYQPQHF. In DNA form, the CDR3 reads TGTGCCAGCAGCCCCGGGACAGGGTATCAGCCCCAGCATTTT.

Many counts were recorded for this clone. The chain carries TRBV5-1 and TRBJ1-2, with D unresolved. The CDR3 is 14 amino acids. V lost 1 base and J 3 bases, leaving 10 bases between the germline ends. The germline V gene encodes CDR1 SGHRS and CDR2 YFSETQ. CDR3 DNA sequence: TGCGCCAGCAGCTTGAACACGGCGGACTATGGCTACACCTTC. It specifies CASSLNTADYGYTF. Complete variable domain (other parts from reference TRBV5-1 and TRBJ1-2): KAGVTQTPRYLIKTRGQQVTLSCSPISGHRSVSWYQQTPGQGLQFLFEYFSETQRNKGNFPGRFSGRQFSNSRSEMNVSTLELGDSALYLCASSLNTADYGYTFGSGTRLTVV.

The chain employs TRBV9 and TRBJ2-5, with TRBD2 matching over 8 bases. The length of the CDR3 is 18 residues. The trim removed 0 bases at V and 1 base at J, leaving 11 bases unmatched. Germline CDR1 is SGDLS and CDR2 is YYNGEE. CDR3 DNA: TGTGCCAGCAGCGTAGGTCCAGCGGGAGTCAGGGCCCAAGAGACCCAGTACTTC. This gives the protein CASSVGPAGVRAQETQYF.

The chain carries TRBV18 and TRBJ1-2, with 7 bases matching TRBD1. V was clipped by 1 base and J by 2 bases; unmatched bases: 4. CDR3 length: 15 amino acids. The V gene's germline CDR1 is KGHSH and CDR2 LQKENI. Written as DNA, the CDR3 is TGTGCCAGCTCACCACGGGACAGTTTAAACTATGGCTACACCTTC. Encoded protein: CASSPRDSLNYGYTF. Full variable domain (remainder filled in from reference TRBV18 and TRBJ1-2): NAGVMQNPRHLVRRRGQEARLRCSPMKGHSHVYWYRQLPEEGLKFMVYLQKENIIDESGMPKERFSAEFPKEGPSILRIQQVVRGDSAAYFCASSPRDSLNYGYTFGSGTRLTVV.

The chain links TRBV4-1 to TRBJ1-5; 7 bases agree with TRBD1. This CDR3 contains 15 residues. Per the germline V gene, CDR1 is MGHRA and CDR2 is YSYEKL. V shed 0 bases, J shed 6 bases, and the junction held 5 bases outside the gene matches. The CDR3 spells CASSQETGTAQPQHF. The CDR3 coding sequence is TGCGCCAGCAGCCAAGAGACAGGGACGGCTCAGCCCCAGCATTTT.

CDR3 region: CASSPRVGNTEAFF. Here the CDR3 DNA reads TGTGCCAGCAGCCCCAGGGTGGGGAACACTGAAGCTTTCTTT. This chain uses TRBV7-9 with TRBJ1-1; a possible D gene is TRBD1 (5 bases). The CDR3 spans 14 residues. Germline CDR1 and CDR2: SEHNR and FQNEAQ (reference sequence). Deletions cut 5 bases from V and 1 base from J, with 11 bases between.

This sequence joins TRBV11-3 and TRBJ2-3; 13 positions match TRBD2. This CDR3 region has 17 residues. Losses at the gene ends were 3 bases for V and 2 bases for J; bases not matched to a gene: 5. CDR1 is SGHNT and CDR2 is YENEEA in the germline V gene. In DNA, the CDR3 is TGTGCCAGCAGCTTCGGACTAGCGGGGGATAACACAGATACGCAGTATTTT. Translating gives CASSFGLAGDNTDTQYF.

This clone has just one count. The chain links TRBV5-6 to TRBJ2-7, with 9 bases aligning to TRBD2. The length of the CDR3 is 14 residues. Trimming removed 5 bases from V and 4 bases from J; junction bases left unmatched: 7. Germline V gene lookup returns CDR1 SGHDT and CDR2 YYEEEE. CDR3 in DNA: TGTGCCAGCAGAACCGCGGGAGGGGGATACGAGCAGTACTTC. Its translation is CASRTAGGGYEQYF.

The chain joins TRBV2 to TRBJ1-2, with 9 bases matching TRBD1. The trim removed 7 bases at V and 6 bases at J, leaving 3 bases unmatched. The CDR3 sequence is 12 residues long. Looked up from germline, CDR1 is SNHLY and CDR2 is FYNNEI. CDR3 DNA sequence: TGTGCCAGCAAAACAGGGGGCGATGGCTACACCTTC. Translated: CASKTGGDGYTF.

V is TRBV3-1 (or the pseudogene TRBV3-2) and J is TRBJ1-1; D remains unclear. The CDR3 totals 12 residues. Between the trimmed V and J ends, which lost 3 bases and 6 bases, there was a span of 8 bases. Germline V lookup: CDR1 LGHDT, CDR2 YNNKEL (reference sequence). CDR3 sequence: CASSQGLAEAFF. DNA of the CDR3: TGTGCCAGCAGCCAGGGCTTGGCTGAAGCTTTCTTT.